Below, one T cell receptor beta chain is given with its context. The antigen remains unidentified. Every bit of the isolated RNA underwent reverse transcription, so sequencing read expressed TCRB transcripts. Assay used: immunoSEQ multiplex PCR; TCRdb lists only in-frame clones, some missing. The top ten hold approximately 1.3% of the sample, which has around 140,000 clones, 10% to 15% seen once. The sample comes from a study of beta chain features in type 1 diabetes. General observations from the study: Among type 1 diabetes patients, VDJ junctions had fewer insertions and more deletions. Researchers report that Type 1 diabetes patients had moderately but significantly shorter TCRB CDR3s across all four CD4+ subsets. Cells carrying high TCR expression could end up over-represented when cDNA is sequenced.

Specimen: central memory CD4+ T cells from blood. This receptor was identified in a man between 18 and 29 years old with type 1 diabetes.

Here the CDR3 DNA reads TGTGCCAGCAGCTTTGCCGTGAACACTGAAGCTTTCTTT. Translating it yields CASSFAVNTEAFF. The chain has TRBV7-9 and TRBJ1-1; D unclear. V lost 3 bases, J lost 0 bases, and 5 bases lay in between. The CDR3 extends over 13 amino acids. Germline CDR1 reads SEHNR; CDR2 reads FQNEAQ (reference sequence).